The entry that follows covers one TCR beta chain sequence. Its antigen is currently not known. No quality values exist for individual bases; no much larger clone is one base distant. The cohort consisted of approximately 690 healthy bone marrow donors. At the time of sampling, all cohort members were nominally healthy, though unrecorded immune exposures were likely present. The donor tested CMV seronegative and was one of the 352 seronegative cohort members. Each donor provided a peripheral blood sample, and peripheral blood mononuclear cells were used for TCR beta sequencing. Genomic DNA was extracted from the blood cell samples with the Qiagen DNeasy Blood Extraction Kit. Per the germline V gene (reference sequence), LNHDA is the CDR1 and SQIVND is the CDR2. The germline ends are 16 bases apart after V is trimmed by 8 bases and J by 2 bases. The cysteine opens and the phenylalanine closes a CDR3 of 14 amino acids. The only DNA kept is the CDR3, 42 bases in frame from the first base.

This specimen belongs to a study of cytomegalovirus exposure and HLA in healthy donors (dated by TCRdb to about 2017). About the investigation overall: In an earlier analysis of 587 of the donors, approximately 260 Gb of sequence data and approximately 120 million unique TCR beta sequences from 150 million to 200 million T cells were reported. An early release covering roughly 580 HLA-typed donors comprised approximately 300 gigabases of sequencing data and roughly 85 million unique TCR sequences. Of the roughly 400 genotyped donors, 65% to 90% fell in the genetic ancestry cluster associated with self-reported Caucasian donors. The aim of the study was to test whether cataloging public T cell receptors could identify signatures of past pathogen exposure. The study used immunosequencing to profile the T cell repertoires of 666 subjects and linked those repertoires to cytomegalovirus serostatus. In addition to the first cohort of 650 to 800 subjects, a separate validation cohort of 130 or so different subjects was used. High-throughput TCR immunosequencing, statistical association of individual TCRs with disease status, and machine learning were combined to predict cytomegalovirus infection status. A later analysis re-analyzed previously published TCR beta repertoires from about 600 donors and added high-resolution HLA genotyping to study TCR occurrence patterns. Rather than drawing on any new phenotypic data, the later analysis identified candidate immune exposures from TCR beta sequences and the way those sequences occurred across donors. To decide whether each TCR beta V gene segment behaved as functional or pseudogenic, an earlier analysis of approximately 600 of the donors relied on high-throughput TCR beta sequencing. Donor age, sex, ethnicity and CMV serostatus were collected together with the repertoire data. A later genetic analysis used genome-wide SNP genotypes for about 65% of the 666 donors, treating that subset as a discovery cohort. All discovery cohort repertoires had been generated using a single sequencing platform. HLA typing covered class I and class II loci at four-digit resolution. The number of typed donors differed by locus: about 620-640 for A, B, C, DRB1 and DQB1; 522 for DQA1; approximately 600 for DPA1; and roughly 490 for DPB1. A handful of DR-DQ haplotypes were handled as single units for association and clustering because linkage in the cohort was strong. On average, roughly 250,000 unique TCR beta nucleotide sequences were sequenced per donor among 350 to 400 genotyped donors of the cohort, with roughly 20% of those sequences being non-productive.

Results the study describes overall, beyond this receptor: Because HLA typing was unavailable for some donors at each locus, only the typed subset was used in association tests. The classifier was reported to diagnose cytomegalovirus status with high specificity and sensitivity in both the original and validation cohorts. The presence/absence analyses assumed that sequencing depth was roughly uniform across donors, and that assumption may not be true. Approximately 16 rarely observed V segments, including chromosome 9 orphons, were excluded from the earlier analysis of approximately 500 of the donors because counts were too low. Immune exposure information for the cohort was limited to CMV serostatus. In a later analysis, most CMV-associated TCR beta chains were found to appear HLA-restricted, with HLA associations seemingly driven largely by CMV exposure. V-gene and J-gene trimming of TCR beta chains was associated with a missense DCLRE1C variant in a later genetic analysis, and the association was replicated in an independent cohort. In a later analysis, 16,951 TCR beta sequences were associated with specific HLA alleles at a false discovery rate of 0.05. According to a later genetic analysis, donors in an Asian-associated ancestry cluster had fewer N-insertions in productive TCRs than the roughly 670-donor mean. A later analysis found that TCR association rates varied across HLA loci, with DRB1 alleles showing the most associated TCRs and HLA-C alleles the fewest. The sequencing pipeline was judged likely to have produced a cluster of highly shared sequence variants as a technical artifact. When HLA alleles, especially DR and DQ, strongly co-occurred, attributing TCR associations to individual alleles was difficult. In a later analysis, several top co-occurrence clusters were reported to appear linked to parvovirus B19, influenza, CMV and Epstein-Barr virus. According to the authors, the approach could potentially be generalized to other disease states and immunological phenotypes. An earlier analysis of several hundred of the donors showed that most TCR beta V segments appeared in productive rearrangements either about 90% or about 30% of the time, which broadly matched IMGT annotations. The 87-base-pair reads could not distinguish some IMGT-functional V segments, including TRBV6-2 and TRBV6-3, so those segments were excluded. Three of the identified cytomegalovirus-associated TCR beta chains were confirmed in vitro to be specific for cytomegalovirus antigens. In this cohort, only TCR beta chains were sequenced, and detectable features were limited by the absence of alpha or paired-chain data. Linkage disequilibrium might explain the correlated functional status among segregating V segments, but an unknown experimental factor could not be ruled out. A further reported finding was that TCR beta sequences accurately predicted the HLA-A and HLA-B alleles for most subjects in the first cohort. A later analysis found that HLA-associated TCR beta chains were more clonally expanded and had lower generation probabilities than equally common non-associated chains. The study gave a list of over 150 TCR beta chains associated with cytomegalovirus. Most TCR sequences were observed very rarely across donors, whereas some public TCRs were present in many individuals.

The library was built by means of the immunoSEQ multiplex PCR assay. The multiplex PCR relied on a mix of 60 forward primers for TCR Vbeta segments and 13 reverse primers for TCR Jbeta segments. Amplification of the CDR3 region of rearranged TCR beta genes was performed with a multiplex PCR assay on genomic DNA. The Illumina HiSeq System was used to sequence the amplified TCR beta libraries as 87-base-pair reads. The published analysis was carried out like this. A later analysis counted some 74 million unique TCR beta chains across the 500 to 850 repertoires, and some 11 million of these chains were shared by at least two donors. A nearest-neighbor algorithm error-corrected the raw reads and collapsed the reads into unique sequences, merging closely related sequences to remove PCR and sequencing errors. Alignment of CDR3 sequences to IMGT reference sequences was used to assign V, D and J gene segments. Each retained sequence needed at least a six-nucleotide match to both a V gene segment and a J gene segment. Rearrangements were called productive when the CDR3 lacked stop codons and stayed in frame with V and J; all others were non-productive. Following IMGT convention, CDR3 was defined as the stretch from the second conserved V-encoded cysteine up to the conserved J-encoded phenylalanine. The earlier analysis of about 620 of the donors excluded sequences that lacked an unambiguous match to a single V gene segment. An earlier analysis of just under 600 of the donors called V segments functional above 56.7% productive rearrangements and segregating when the between-donor standard deviation exceeded 5%. To diagnose cytomegalovirus status from the catalog of TCR beta chain sequences, a statistical classification framework was built. A later analysis assigned V and J genes by comparing TCR nucleotide sequences with IMGT/GENE-DB human TR gene sequences. The TCRdist pipeline was used in a later analysis to assign CDR3 sequences and most-parsimonious VDJ recombination scenarios. In a later analysis, each TCR beta chain was defined by its CDR3 amino acid sequence together with its V-gene family, and reads without a unique V-gene family were excluded. To address suspected cross-contamination and a sequencing artifact, a later analysis removed around 590 highly shared, low-generation-probability nucleotide sequences. In a later analysis, a clonal expansion index for each public chain was calculated from normalized within-repertoire ranks of inferred template counts. In a later analysis, generation probabilities were computed with a VDJ recombination model fitted to out-of-frame rearrangements, and the resulting probabilities were checked against IGoR. Hypergeometric tests were used in a later analysis to score TCR-TCR, TCR-HLA and TCR-CMV co-occurrence, with a repertoire-size bias correction applied to the TCR pairs. To estimate false discovery rates, a later analysis permuted the HLA or CMV assignments 20 times. In a later analysis, co-occurring TCRs were grouped using DBSCAN, and TCRdist sequence similarity was added for clustering within HLA-allele-positive subsets. Repertoires with fewer than 30,000 or more than 120,000 public chains, plus five repertoires with anomalous nucleotide sharing, were excluded from co-occurrence clustering. TCRdb holds this immuneACCESS table with in-frame rearrangements only. Some clones are missing; in checked studies, unresolved V genes explain under half, and the rest has no known cause. V and J calls and clone size are copied from that table; D and trimming were computed from the DNA. The sample profile shows about 190,000 clones; 85% of them were found once. The ten top clones hold 1% of the sample.

Source material: PBMCs. The rearranged chain carries TRBV19 and TRBJ2-7, with the D gene uncertain. This TCR was recovered from a boy between 2 and 15 years old in good health and CMV-seronegative. CDR3 reads: CASSNGDKAYEQYF. The DNA sequence follows: TGTGCCAGTTCCAACGGCGACAAAGCCTACGAGCAGTACTTC.